This T cell receptor (beta chain) stems from a study of blood T cell repertoires in COVID-19. Donors were grouped by their self-reported clinical history. V gave up 4 bases and J gave up 6 bases; unmatched junction bases: 10. Germline V gene sequence: CDR1 SGHRS, CDR2 YFSETQ. The CDR3 length is 15 residues. Source study methods: For nucleated cells, counts were estimated from reference gene primer amplification. Assay: immunoSEQ multiplex PCR; the TCRdb copy retains only in-frame clones and omits some. Clonal size and the V and J genes are those of that table, whereas D and trimming came from the DNA. The repertoire holds 120,000 to 150,000 clones, with roughly 90% as singletons.

Sequencing was carried out using PBMCs or T cells enriched from blood (not recorded which). This receptor was taken from a woman in her twenties or thirties with acute COVID-19. V usage is TRBV5-1 and J usage is TRBJ1-5; 7 bases line up with TRBD1. CDR3: CASSPGGGTAQPQHF. DNA for the CDR3: TGCGCCAGCAGCCCCGGAGGGGGCACGGCTCAGCCCCAGCATTTT.